These T cell receptor beta chains were read from a single sample in a study of blood T cell repertoires in COVID-19. Some clones are missing from TCRdb's copy, which holds only in-frame ones; the method was immunoSEQ multiplex PCR. Altogether about 10,000 clones are present, roughly 72% being singletons, with the ten largest covering approximately 37%. Material for sequencing was peripheral blood. These receptors all come from a human donor in a cohort sampled during active COVID-19. Each CDR3 is given with its conserved first and last residue. The D gene is left open where the match is weak. The listing skips clone size in some rows; elsewhere it reads once, few, many or a size class.

once	TRBD1	TRBV30	TRBJ1-5	CAWSPHRGQPQHF	TGTGCCTGGAGCCCCCACAGGGGCCAGCCCCAGCATTTT
-	TRBD2	TRBV10-2	TRBJ2-3	CASSESTSGGSTDTQYF	TGCGCCAGCAGTGAGTCGACTAGCGGGGGTAGCACAGATACGCAGTATTTT
-	TRBD2	TRBV9	TRBJ2-7	CASSARDYPYEQYF	TGTGCCAGCAGCGCCCGGGACTACCCCTACGAGCAGTACTTC
-	TRBD2	TRBV6-2/TRBV6-3	TRBJ2-1	CASSLQGGGSYNEQFF	TGTGCCAGCAGCCTCCAGGGCGGGGGCTCCTACAATGAGCAGTTCTTC
few	-	TRBV5-1	TRBJ2-7	CASSLDTAPMREQYF	TGCGCCAGCAGCTTGGATACGGCCCCGATGAGGGAGCAGTACTTC
-	-	TRBV19	TRBJ1-2	CASSPRQETPNYGYTF	TGTGCCAGTAGTCCCCGACAGGAGACACCCAACTATGGCTACACCTTC
-	-	TRBV6-5	TRBJ2-7	CASSYHSTGPYEQYF	TGTGCCAGCAGTTACCATTCGACAGGCCCCTACGAGCAGTACTTC
once	-	TRBV5-1	TRBJ1-2	CASSPDLRGYGYTF	TGCGCCAGCAGCCCCGACCTCAGGGGCTATGGCTACACCTTC
-	-	TRBV24-1	TRBJ2-2	CATSDRGRYTGELFF	TGTGCCACCAGTGACAGGGGCCGATACACCGGGGAGCTGTTTTTT
few	-	TRBV3-1/TRBV3-2	TRBJ2-7	CASSQDLLEQYF	TGTGCCAGCAGCCAAGACCTCCTCGAGCAGTACTTC
-	TRBD1	TRBV9	TRBJ1-1	CASSARQGAPTEAFF	TGTGCCAGCAGCGCCCGACAGGGGGCGCCCACTGAAGCTTTCTTT
-	-	TRBV19	TRBJ1-5	CASSSRAVSYYSNQPQHF	TGTGCCAGTAGTTCCAGGGCCGTTTCGTATTATAGCAATCAGCCCCAGCATTTT
few	TRBD1	TRBV9	TRBJ2-7	CASSETGVEQYF	TGTGCCAGCAGCGAGACAGGGGTCGAGCAGTACTTC
few	-	TRBV29-1	TRBJ2-7	CSVESYDSYEQYF	TGCAGCGTTGAGAGCTACGACTCCTACGAGCAGTACTTC
-	-	TRBV6-5	TRBJ2-7	CASTLGQHEWQYF	TGTGCCAGCACCTTGGGCCAACACGAATGGCAGTACTTC
-	TRBD2	TRBV18	TRBJ2-1	CASSPSASGREQFF	TGTGCCAGCTCACCTTCTGCTAGCGGGCGTGAGCAGTTCTTC
-	-	TRBV6-2/TRBV6-3	TRBJ1-6	CASSYSGGRPLHF	TGTGCCAGCAGTTACTCTGGCGGAAGACCGCTCCACTTT
-	TRBD2	TRBV9	TRBJ2-2	CASSPGTSALGELFF	TGTGCCAGCAGCCCAGGGACTAGCGCTTTGGGGGAGCTGTTTTTT
once	-	TRBV7-9	TRBJ1-4	CASSMGTPTNEKLFF	TGTGCCAGCAGCATGGGGACACCAACTAATGAAAAACTGTTTTTT
-	-	TRBV7-9	TRBJ2-7	CASSSRQGYNEQYF	TGTGCCAGCAGCTCCAGGCAGGGTTATAACGAGCAGTACTTC
-	-	TRBV2	TRBJ1-1	CASSRRGTDGGEAFF	TGTGCCAGCAGTCGACGGGGGACGGACGGAGGTGAAGCTTTCTTT
-	-	TRBV27	TRBJ2-3	CASSLERVVTDTQYF	TGTGCCAGCAGTTTGGAGCGGGTAGTCACAGATACGCAGTATTTT
-	TRBD2	TRBV28	TRBJ2-3	CASSRLGTSRGGGTDTQYF	TGTGCCAGCAGCCGCCTGGGGACTAGCCGGGGAGGGGGCACAGATACGCAGTATTTT
-	-	TRBV18	TRBJ1-5	CASSPGGHSNQPQHF	TGTGCCAGCTCACCAGGGGGACATAGCAATCAGCCCCAGCATTTT
-	TRBD2	TRBV7-2	TRBJ2-1	CASSFAGGRYNEQFF	TGTGCCAGCAGCTTCGCGGGGGGCCGCTACAATGAGCAGTTCTTC
-	TRBD1	TRBV3-1/TRBV3-2	TRBJ1-1	CASSQGTGANTEAFF	TGTGCCAGCAGCCAAGGCACAGGGGCTAACACTGAAGCTTTCTTT
-	-	TRBV6-2/TRBV6-3	TRBJ1-6	CASSYILTFSNSPLHF	TGTGCCAGCAGTTACATCCTAACCTTCTCCAATTCACCCCTCCACTTT
-	TRBD1	TRBV7-9	TRBJ1-4	CASSFSALGTGDEKLFF	TGTGCCAGCAGCTTTTCAGCTTTAGGGACAGGGGATGAAAAACTGTTTTTT
-	-	TRBV7-3	TRBJ2-7	CASSLNLGGRAGQYF	TGTGCCAGCAGCTTAAATCTCGGGGGGCGCGCTGGGCAGTACTTC
few	-	TRBV14	TRBJ2-5	CASSPTGETQYF	TGTGCCAGCAGCCCCACCGGAGAGACCCAGTACTTC
-	TRBD2	TRBV4-1	TRBJ2-1	CASSQLAGASYNEQFF	TGCGCCAGCAGCCAACTAGCGGGGGCCTCCTACAATGAGCAGTTCTTC
once	-	TRBV18	TRBJ2-7	CASSDGQTYEQYF	TGTGCCAGCTCGGATGGACAGACCTACGAGCAGTACTTC
-	-	TRBV28	TRBJ2-3	CASSSTRVAQNTDTQYF	TGTGCCAGCAGTTCCACCCGGGTAGCCCAAAACACAGATACGCAGTATTTT
-	-	TRBV30	TRBJ2-7	CAWSAILGHSGEQYF	TGTGCCTGGAGTGCTATACTGGGACATTCGGGCGAGCAGTACTTC
once	-	TRBV5-1	TRBJ2-5	CASSLVGLETQYF	TGCGCCAGCAGCTTAGTGGGGCTTGAGACCCAGTACTTC
-	-	TRBV21-1	TRBJ2-7	CASSKYGSGGPTYPYEQYF	TGTGCCAGCAGCAAATATGGTAGCGGGGGCCCGACCTACCCCTACGAGCAGTACTTC
-	TRBD1	TRBV28	TRBJ2-7	CASSLGTGGFIYEQYF	TGTGCCAGCAGTTTAGGGACAGGAGGTTTCATCTACGAGCAGTACTTC
-	TRBD1	TRBV3-1/TRBV3-2	TRBJ1-4	CASSRGQVVELFF	TGTGCCAGCAGCCGTGGACAGGTAGTCGAACTGTTTTTT